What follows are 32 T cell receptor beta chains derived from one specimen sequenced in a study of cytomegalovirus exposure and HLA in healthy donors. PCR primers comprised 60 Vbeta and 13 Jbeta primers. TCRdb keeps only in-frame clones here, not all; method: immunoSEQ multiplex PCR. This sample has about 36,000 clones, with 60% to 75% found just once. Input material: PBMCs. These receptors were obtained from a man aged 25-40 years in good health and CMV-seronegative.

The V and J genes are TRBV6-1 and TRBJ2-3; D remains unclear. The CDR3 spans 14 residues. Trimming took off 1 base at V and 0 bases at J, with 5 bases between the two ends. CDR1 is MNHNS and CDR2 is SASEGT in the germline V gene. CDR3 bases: TGTGCCAGCAGTGAAGACTCTAGCACAGATACGCAGTATTTT. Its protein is CASSEDSSTDTQYF.

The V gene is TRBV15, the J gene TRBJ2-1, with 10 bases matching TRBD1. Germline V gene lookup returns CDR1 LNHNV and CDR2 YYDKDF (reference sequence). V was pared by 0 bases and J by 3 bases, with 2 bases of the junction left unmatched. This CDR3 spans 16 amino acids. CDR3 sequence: CATSRETGGVYNEQFF. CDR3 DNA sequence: TGTGCCACCAGCAGAGAGACAGGGGGCGTCTACAATGAGCAGTTCTTC.

This chain's CDR3 is CASSPRPGQGPETQYF. In nucleotides, the CDR3 is TGTGCCAGCAGTCCCCGACCGGGACAAGGACCAGAGACCCAGTACTTC. The V and J genes are TRBV28 and TRBJ2-5, with D possibly TRBD1 on 6 matching bases. V was shortened by 5 bases and J by 4 bases, with 20 bases between the two germline ends. This CDR3 has 16 amino acids. Germline V gene sequence: CDR1 MDHEN, CDR2 SYDVKM.

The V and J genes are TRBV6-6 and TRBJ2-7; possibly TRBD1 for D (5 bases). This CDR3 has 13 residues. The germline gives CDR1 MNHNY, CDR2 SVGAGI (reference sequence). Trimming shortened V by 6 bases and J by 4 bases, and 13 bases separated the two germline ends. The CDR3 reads CASSGARDYEQYF. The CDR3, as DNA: TGTGCCAGCAGCGGCGCCAGGGATTACGAGCAGTACTTC.

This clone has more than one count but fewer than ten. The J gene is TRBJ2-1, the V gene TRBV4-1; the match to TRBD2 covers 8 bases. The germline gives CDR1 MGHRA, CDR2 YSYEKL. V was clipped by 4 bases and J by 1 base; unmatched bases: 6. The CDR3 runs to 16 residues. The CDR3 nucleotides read TGCGCCAGCAGCCGCCTACTAGCGGAGTCCTACAATGAGCAGTTCTTC. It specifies CASSRLLAESYNEQFF.

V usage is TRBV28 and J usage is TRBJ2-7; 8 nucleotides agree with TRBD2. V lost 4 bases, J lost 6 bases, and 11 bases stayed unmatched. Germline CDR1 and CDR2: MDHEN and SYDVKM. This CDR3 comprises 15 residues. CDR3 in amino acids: CASSYPPAGVFEQYF. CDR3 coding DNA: TGTGCCAGCAGTTACCCCCCAGCGGGAGTATTCGAGCAGTACTTC.

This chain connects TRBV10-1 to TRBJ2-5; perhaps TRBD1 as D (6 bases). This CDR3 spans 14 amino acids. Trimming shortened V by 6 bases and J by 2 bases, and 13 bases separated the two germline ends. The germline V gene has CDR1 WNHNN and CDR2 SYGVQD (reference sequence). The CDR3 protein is CASSPGQPQETQYF. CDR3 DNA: TGCGCCAGCAGCCCGGGACAACCACAAGAGACCCAGTACTTC.

The CDR3 sequence: CASSELRVEQFF. The CDR3 DNA follows: TGCGCCAGCAGTGAGTTACGGGTTGAGCAGTTCTTC. This chain joins TRBV10-2 and TRBJ2-1, with D unresolved. V was clipped by 1 base and J by 9 bases, with 7 bases between them. Per the germline V gene, CDR1 is WSHSY and CDR2 is SAAADI. The CDR3 length is 12 residues.

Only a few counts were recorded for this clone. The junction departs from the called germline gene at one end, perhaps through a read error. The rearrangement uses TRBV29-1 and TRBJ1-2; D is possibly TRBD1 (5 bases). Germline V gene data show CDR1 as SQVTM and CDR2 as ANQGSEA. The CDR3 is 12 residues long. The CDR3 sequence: CSVVFGRARVDF. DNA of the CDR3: TGCAGCGTTGTTTTCGGCAGGGCACGGGTTGACTTC. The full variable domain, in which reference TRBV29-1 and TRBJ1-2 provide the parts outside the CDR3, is SAVISQKPSRDICQRGTSLTIQCQVDSQVTMMFWYRQQPGQSLTLIATANQGSEATYESGFVIDKFPISRPNLTFSTLTVSNMSPEDSSIYLCSVVFGRARVDFGSGTRLTVV.

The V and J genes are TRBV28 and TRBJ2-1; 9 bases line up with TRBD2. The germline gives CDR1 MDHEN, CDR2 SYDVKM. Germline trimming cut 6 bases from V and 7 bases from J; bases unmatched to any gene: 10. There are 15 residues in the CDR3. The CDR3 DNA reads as TGTGCCAGCAGCCCAGAGCGGGAGGCCGAGAATGAGCAGTTCTTC. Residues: CASSPEREAENEQFF.

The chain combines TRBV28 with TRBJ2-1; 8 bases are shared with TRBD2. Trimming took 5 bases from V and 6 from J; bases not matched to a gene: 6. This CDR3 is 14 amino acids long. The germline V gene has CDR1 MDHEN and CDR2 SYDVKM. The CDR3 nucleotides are TGTGCCAGCAGTATAGGACTAGCTATCAATGAGCAGTTCTTC. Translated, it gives CASSIGLAINEQFF.

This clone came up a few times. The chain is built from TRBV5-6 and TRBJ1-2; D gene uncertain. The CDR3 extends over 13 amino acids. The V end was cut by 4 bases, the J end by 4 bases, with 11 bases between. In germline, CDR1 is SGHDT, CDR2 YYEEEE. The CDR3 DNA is TGTGCCAGCAGCCCCACTGGCGGCTATGGCTACACCTTC. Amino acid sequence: CASSPTGGYGYTF.

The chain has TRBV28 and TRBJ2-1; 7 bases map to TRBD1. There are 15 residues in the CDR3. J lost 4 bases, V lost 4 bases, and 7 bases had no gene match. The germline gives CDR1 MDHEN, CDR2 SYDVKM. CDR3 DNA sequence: TGTGCCAGCAGTTCCGGGACAGAGATTTACAATGAGCAGTTCTTC. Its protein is CASSSGTEIYNEQFF. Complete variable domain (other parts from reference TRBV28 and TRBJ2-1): DVKVTQSSRYLVKRTGEKVFLECVQDMDHENMFWYRQDPGLGLRLIYFSYDVKMKEKGDIPEGYSVSREKKERFSLILESASTNQTSMYLCASSSGTEIYNEQFFGPGTRLTVL.

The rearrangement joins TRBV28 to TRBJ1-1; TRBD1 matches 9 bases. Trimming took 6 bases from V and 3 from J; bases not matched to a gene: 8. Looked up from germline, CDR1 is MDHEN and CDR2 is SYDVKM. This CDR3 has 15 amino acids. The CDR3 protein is CASSRTGAGDTEAFF. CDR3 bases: TGTGCCAGCAGCAGGACAGGGGCAGGTGACACTGAAGCTTTCTTT.

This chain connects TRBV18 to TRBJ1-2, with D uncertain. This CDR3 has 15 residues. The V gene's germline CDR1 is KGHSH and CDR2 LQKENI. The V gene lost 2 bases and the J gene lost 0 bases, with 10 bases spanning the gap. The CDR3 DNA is TGTGCCAGCTCACCAGATTACAGACCTAACTATGGCTACACCTTC. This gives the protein CASSPDYRPNYGYTF.

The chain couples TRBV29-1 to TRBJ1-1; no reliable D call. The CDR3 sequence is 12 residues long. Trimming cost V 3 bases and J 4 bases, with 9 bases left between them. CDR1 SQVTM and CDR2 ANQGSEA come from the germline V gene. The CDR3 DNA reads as TGCAGCGTTGATGAGGGCGGCACTGAAGCTTTCTTT. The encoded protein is CSVDEGGTEAFF.

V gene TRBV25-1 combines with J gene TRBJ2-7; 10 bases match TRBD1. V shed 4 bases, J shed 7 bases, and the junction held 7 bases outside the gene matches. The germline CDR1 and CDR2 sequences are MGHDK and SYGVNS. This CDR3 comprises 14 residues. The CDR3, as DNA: TGTGCCAGCAGTGGACAGGGGGCGGTGAAGGAGCAGTACTTC. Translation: CASSGQGAVKEQYF.

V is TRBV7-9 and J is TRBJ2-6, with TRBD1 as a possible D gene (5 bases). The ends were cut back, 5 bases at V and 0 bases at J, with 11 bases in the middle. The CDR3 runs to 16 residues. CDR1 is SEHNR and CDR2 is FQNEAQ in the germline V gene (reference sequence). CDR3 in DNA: TGTGCCAGCAGCGCGACAGATAACTCTGGGGCCAACGTCCTGACTTTC. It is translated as CASSATDNSGANVLTF. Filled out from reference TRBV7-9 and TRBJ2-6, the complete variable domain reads DTGVSQNPRHKITKRGQNVTFRCDPISEHNRLYWYRQTLGQGPEFLTYFQNEAQLEKSRLLSDRFSAERPKGSFSTLEIQRTEQGDSAMYLCASSATDNSGANVLTFGAGSRLTVL.

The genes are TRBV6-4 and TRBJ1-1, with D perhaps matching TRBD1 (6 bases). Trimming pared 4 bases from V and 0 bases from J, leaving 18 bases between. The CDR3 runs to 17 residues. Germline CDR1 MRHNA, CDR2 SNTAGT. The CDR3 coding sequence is TGTGCCAGCAGTGTCATCCTAACAGGGATCATGAACACTGAAGCTTTCTTT. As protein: CASSVILTGIMNTEAFF.

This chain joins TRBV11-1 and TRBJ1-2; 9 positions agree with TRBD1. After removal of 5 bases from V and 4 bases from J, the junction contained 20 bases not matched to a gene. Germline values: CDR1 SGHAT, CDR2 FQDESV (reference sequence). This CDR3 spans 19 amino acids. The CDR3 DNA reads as TGTGCCAGCAGCCTCGGCGCAGGACAGGGGTTGGTGAAAGGCTATGGCTACACCTTC. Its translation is CASSLGAGQGLVKGYGYTF.

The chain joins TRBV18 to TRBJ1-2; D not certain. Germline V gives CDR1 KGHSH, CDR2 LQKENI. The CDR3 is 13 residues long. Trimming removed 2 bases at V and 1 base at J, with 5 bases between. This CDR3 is CASSPDFNYGYTF. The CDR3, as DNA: TGTGCCAGCTCACCAGACTTTAACTATGGCTACACCTTC. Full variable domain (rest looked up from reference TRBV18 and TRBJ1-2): NAGVMQNPRHLVRRRGQEARLRCSPMKGHSHVYWYRQLPEEGLKFMVYLQKENIIDESGMPKERFSAEFPKEGPSILRIQQVVRGDSAAYFCASSPDFNYGYTFGSGTRLTVV.

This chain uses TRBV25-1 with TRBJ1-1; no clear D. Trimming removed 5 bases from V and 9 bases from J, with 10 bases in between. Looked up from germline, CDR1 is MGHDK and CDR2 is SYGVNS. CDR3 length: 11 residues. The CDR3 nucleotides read TGTGCCAGCAGTCGTGGCAGAAAAGCTTTCTTT. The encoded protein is CASSRGRKAFF.

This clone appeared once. CDR3 in DNA: TGTGCCAGCGGTTCCGACAGGGCTAACGGGGAGCTGTTTTTT. Translated: CASGSDRANGELFF. The chain couples TRBV6-1 to TRBJ2-2, with 7 bases identical to TRBD1. The CDR3 is made up of 14 amino acids. V shed 8 bases, J shed 7 bases, and the junction held 10 bases outside the gene matches. The V gene's germline CDR1 is MNHNS and CDR2 SASEGT.

CDR3 in amino acids: CASSDAENNYGYTF. CDR3 nucleotides: TGTGCCAGCAGTGATGCAGAAAATAACTATGGCTACACCTTC. The J gene is TRBJ1-2, the V gene TRBV25-1; D unclear. Germline V gives CDR1 MGHDK, CDR2 SYGVNS. Trimming took 3 bases from V and 1 from J, leaving 9 bases between them. This CDR3 region has 14 residues.

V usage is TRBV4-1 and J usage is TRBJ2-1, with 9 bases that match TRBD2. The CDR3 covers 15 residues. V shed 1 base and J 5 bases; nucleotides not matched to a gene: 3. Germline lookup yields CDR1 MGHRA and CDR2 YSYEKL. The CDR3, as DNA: TGCGCCAGCAGCCAAGGACTAGCGGCAAACAATGAGCAGTTCTTC. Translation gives CASSQGLAANNEQFF.

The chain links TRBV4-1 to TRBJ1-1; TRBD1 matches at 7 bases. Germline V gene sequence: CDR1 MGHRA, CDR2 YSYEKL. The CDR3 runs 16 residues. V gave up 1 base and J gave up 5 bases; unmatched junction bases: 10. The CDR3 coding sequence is TGCGCCAGCAGCCAAGCTCCCCAGGGGGTAGGGACTGAAGCTTTCTTT. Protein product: CASSQAPQGVGTEAFF.

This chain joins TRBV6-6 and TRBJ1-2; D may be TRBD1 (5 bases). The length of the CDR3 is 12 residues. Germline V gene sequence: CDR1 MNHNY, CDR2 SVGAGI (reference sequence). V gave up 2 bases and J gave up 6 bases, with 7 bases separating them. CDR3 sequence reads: CASSYQGNGYTF. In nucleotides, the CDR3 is TGTGCCAGCAGTTACCAGGGAAATGGCTACACCTTC.

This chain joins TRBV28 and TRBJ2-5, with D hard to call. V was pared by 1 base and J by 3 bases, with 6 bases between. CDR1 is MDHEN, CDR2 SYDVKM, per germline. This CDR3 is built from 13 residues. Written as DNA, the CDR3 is TGTGCCAGCAGTTTATCTGGAGAAGAGACCCAGTACTTC. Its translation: CASSLSGEETQYF. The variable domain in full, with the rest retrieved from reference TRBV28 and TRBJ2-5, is DVKVTQSSRYLVKRTGEKVFLECVQDMDHENMFWYRQDPGLGLRLIYFSYDVKMKEKGDIPEGYSVSREKKERFSLILESASTNQTSMYLCASSLSGEETQYFGPGTRLLVL.

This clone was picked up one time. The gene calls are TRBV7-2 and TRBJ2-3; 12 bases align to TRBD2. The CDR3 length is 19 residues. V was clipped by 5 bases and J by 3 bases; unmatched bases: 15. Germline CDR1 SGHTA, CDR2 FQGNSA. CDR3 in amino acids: CASSHHPSGGAFGTDTQYF. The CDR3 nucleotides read TGTGCCAGCAGCCACCATCCTAGCGGGGGGGCGTTTGGTACAGATACGCAGTATTTT.

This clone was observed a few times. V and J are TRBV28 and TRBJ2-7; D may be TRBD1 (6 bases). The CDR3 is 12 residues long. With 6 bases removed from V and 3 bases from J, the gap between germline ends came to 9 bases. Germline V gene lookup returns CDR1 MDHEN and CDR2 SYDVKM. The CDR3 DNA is TGTGCCAGCAGCAGGACAGTCTACGAGCAGTACTTC. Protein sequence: CASSRTVYEQYF.

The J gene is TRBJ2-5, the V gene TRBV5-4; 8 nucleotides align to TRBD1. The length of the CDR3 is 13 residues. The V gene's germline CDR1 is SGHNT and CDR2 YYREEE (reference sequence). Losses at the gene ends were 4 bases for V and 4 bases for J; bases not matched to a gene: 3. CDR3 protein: CASSQDRGETQYF. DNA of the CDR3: TGTGCCAGCAGCCAAGACAGGGGAGAGACCCAGTACTTC.

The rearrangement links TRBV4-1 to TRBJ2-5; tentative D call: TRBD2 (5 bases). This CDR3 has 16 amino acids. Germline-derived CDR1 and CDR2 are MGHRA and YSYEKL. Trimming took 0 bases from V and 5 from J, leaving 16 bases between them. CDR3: CASSQDQGGDSETQYF. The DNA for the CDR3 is TGCGCCAGCAGCCAAGATCAAGGAGGAGATTCGGAGACCCAGTACTTC.